This T cell receptor beta chain was sequenced during a study of blood T cells in healthy people across ages (dated by TCRdb to about 2015). At the level of the whole study: In model experiments, template switching captured about one uniquely barcoded TCR beta cDNA molecule for every two T cells. The donors were split into four age groups: young (average 16 years), middle-aged (over 35), aged (62) and long-lived (over 80). To avoid experimental bias, donors of different ages were randomly spread across the sequencing lanes. The study analyzed two additional independent replicas of 1 million unique cDNA reads from the same blood draw for two donors, one aged 18 to 29 and one aged 80 or older. To track age-related changes in TCR beta repertoire diversity, the study relied on deep sequencing normalized with unique cDNA molecular identifiers. Here is what the overall study found, with its caveats: Observed TCR beta diversity per million T cells fell roughly linearly with age, and a significant reduction was already apparent by age roughly 40. Estimates of total diversity from one million sequenced T cells were regarded as lower bounds and underestimates. The percentage of naive T cells measured by flow cytometry correlated strongly with observed TCR beta diversity. Donor CMV infection status was unknown, potentially confounding age-related changes in expanded clonotypes. Compared with the aged group, more naive CD4+ T cells, fewer expanded clones and increased TCR diversity were shown by the long-lived group, suggesting age selection. Bulk unsorted PBMC profiling prevented conclusive comparison of naive and antigen-experienced compartments.

The library was produced with 5' RACE. Sequencing used an Illumina HiSeq 2500. A second PCR of about 6 to 12 cycles was run with a J-beta primer mix and a sample-barcoded 5' primer. A template-switch 5' adaptor carrying 12 random nucleotides introduced a unique molecular identifier onto each TCR beta cDNA molecule. Each sample yielded at least 3 million CDR3-containing paired-end reads. The Mint cDNA synthesis kit, primed by a TRBC-specific oligonucleotide, was used to synthesize first-strand cDNA from all RNA. Following uracil-DNA glycosylase treatment, a first 18-cycle PCR with universal primers M1SS and BC2_uni_R was performed on all cDNA. From the authors' description of their analysis: Each sample was normalized by randomly selecting 1 million high-quality reads, each carrying a distinct molecular identifier. Instead of being binned into consensus sequences, reads with shared molecular identifiers were discarded. CDR3 identification, clonotype clustering and error correction used MiTCR with a Q25 quality threshold and the strictest error-elimination algorithm. A nonparametric unseen species model with Euler transformation was used to estimate lower-bound total TCR beta diversity. TCRdb's own reprocessing of the public reads used fastp at Q25 and MiXCR and kept productive beta chains. All rows with the same CDR3 protein become a single entry with the most common DNA and genes. TCRdb assigned the V and J calls; the authors' analysis was not used. The sample table holds about 900,000 distinct CDR3 sequences, of which about 48% were seen once. The ten largest clones take up roughly 12% of the sample.

The donors were some 39 Caucasian individuals from Russia, aged roughly 6 to 100 years, who were systemically healthy. Each donor gave 8.5 to 10 milliliters of peripheral blood, collected into EDTA-treated Vacutainer tubes. Ficoll-Paque density-gradient centrifugation was used to isolate PBMCs, with at least 7 million obtained per sample. Trizol reagent was used to extract total RNA from PBMCs, with at least 5 micrograms per sample. The percentages of naive CD45RAhigh/CD27high T cells were determined by flow cytometry on a PBMC aliquot from every donor. Points on this clonotype: No antigen is known for it. Per-nucleotide qualities are absent, and no much larger clonotype sits a single base away.

This sequence originates from a man between 25 and 39 years old in good health. The material sequenced was blood.

The CDR3 loop reads CASSEWEEQETQYF. DNA sequence: TGTGCCAGCAGTGAATGGGAGGAACAAGAGACCCAGTACTTC. Recombination joined TRBV25-1 with TRBJ2-5; the D gene is possibly TRBD2, with 6 bases matching. CDR1 and CDR2, looked up from the germline V gene, are MGHDK and SYGVNS. The junction carries 8 bases between V and J, which are trimmed by 1 base and 2 bases respectively. The CDR3 measures 14 amino acids from cysteine to phenylalanine. Only CDR3 DNA remains: 42 bases, in frame from the first base.